Below, 17 T cell receptor beta chains from the same sample are listed, as sequenced in a study of T cells after posttransplantation cyclophosphamide. TCRdb keeps only in-frame clones here, not all; method: immunoSEQ multiplex PCR. Here the sample spans some 25,000 clones, about 82% being singletons. The material sequenced was PBMCs. The receptors were gathered from a woman aged 60-75 years with a blood cancer, CMV-positive, and with a related stem cell donor.

On this clone itself: A junction end diverges from the germline sequence, so it may reflect a read error. The chain is built from TRBV7-8 and TRBJ2-7; tentative D call: TRBD1 (5 bases). The germline gives CDR1 SGHVS, CDR2 FQNEAQ. This CDR3 has 13 residues. DNA for the CDR3: TGTACCAGCAGCTTAGCCCAGGGCCACGAGCAGTACTTC. Protein: CTSSLAQGHEQYF.

The chain is built from TRBV19 and TRBJ2-1, with 14 positions matching TRBD2. The CDR3 runs to 17 residues. V was clipped by 4 bases and J by 7 bases; unmatched bases: 9. Germline CDR1 reads LNHDA; CDR2 reads SQIVND (reference sequence). CDR3 region: CASSTQTSGRAGNEQFF. The CDR3 nucleotides read TGTGCCAGTAGTACCCAGACTAGCGGGAGGGCAGGGAATGAGCAGTTCTTC.

The chain employs TRBV30 and TRBJ2-1, with 12 bases that match TRBD2. This CDR3 has 18 residues. Germline-derived CDR1 and CDR2 are GTSNPN and SVGIG (reference sequence). V lost 0 bases, J lost 2 bases, and 8 bases stayed unmatched. CDR3 amino acids: CAWSVSELAGGAYNEQFF. Written as DNA, the CDR3 is TGTGCCTGGAGTGTAAGTGAGCTAGCGGGAGGGGCCTACAATGAGCAGTTCTTC.

CDR3 residues: CASSRTGYTEAFF. In nucleotides, the CDR3 is TGTGCCAGCAGTCGGACAGGCTACACTGAAGCTTTCTTT. The chain combines TRBV27 with TRBJ1-1; 7 bases are a match to TRBD1. This CDR3 spans 13 amino acids. In germline, CDR1 is MNHEY, CDR2 SMNVEV (reference sequence). V gave up 5 bases and J gave up 3 bases; unmatched junction bases: 3.

This clone appeared a few times. This chain joins TRBV19 and TRBJ1-2; weak D call: TRBD1 (5 bases). The CDR3 has 14 amino acids. Per germline, CDR1 LNHDA and CDR2 SQIVND (reference sequence). Trimming stripped 7 bases from V and 3 bases from J, with 15 bases between. The CDR3 spells CASIRGRGDYGYTF. The DNA of the CDR3 is TGTGCCAGTATTCGAGGGAGGGGAGACTATGGCTACACCTTC. Using reference TRBV19 and TRBJ1-2 for the parts outside the CDR3, the full variable domain is DGGITQSPKYLFRKEGQNVTLSCEQNLNHDAMYWYRQDPGQGLRLIYYSQIVNDFQKGDIAEGYSVSREKKESFPLTVTSAQKNPTAFYLCASIRGRGDYGYTFGSGTRLTVV.

In the case of this clone: The junction shows a germline mismatch at one end, possibly a read error. The chain combines TRBV7-6 with TRBJ1-3, with a tentative D call TRBD1 (6 bases). CDR3 length: 12 amino acids. From germline, CDR1 is SGHVS and CDR2 FNYEAQ. For the CDR3, the DNA is TGTGCCAGCAGTCGCTCAGGGGCCTTCTTACATTTT. This encodes CASSRSGAFLHF.

The chain is built from TRBV19 and TRBJ1-1, with TRBD1 matching over 7 bases. The CDR3 is 14 amino acids. Germline loops: CDR1 LNHDA, CDR2 SQIVND (reference sequence). V trimming: 5 bases; J trimming: 3 bases; junction bases outside the gene matches: 6. The CDR3 DNA reads TGTGCCAGTAGTTCCCGACAGGGTTACACTGAAGCTTTCTTT. It encodes CASSSRQGYTEAFF. The variable domain in full, completed from reference TRBV19 and TRBJ1-1, reads DGGITQSPKYLFRKEGQNVTLSCEQNLNHDAMYWYRQDPGQGLRLIYYSQIVNDFQKGDIAEGYSVSREKKESFPLTVTSAQKNPTAFYLCASSSRQGYTEAFFGQGTRLTVV.

The chain employs TRBV10-1 and TRBJ2-5; 10 nucleotides match TRBD2. V was pared by 1 base and J by 5 bases, with 7 bases of the junction left unmatched. Looked up from germline, CDR1 is WNHNN and CDR2 is SYGVQD (reference sequence). This CDR3 region has 16 residues. The CDR3 here is CASSEFQREGLETQYF. The CDR3 DNA reads TGCGCCAGCAGTGAGTTCCAGCGGGAGGGCCTCGAGACCCAGTACTTC.

V gene TRBV19 combines with J gene TRBJ1-2, with unresolved D. V lost 5 bases and J 8 bases, leaving 15 bases between the germline ends. CDR1 and CDR2 (germline): LNHDA, SQIVND (reference sequence). CDR3 length: 13 amino acids. The DNA of the CDR3 is TGTGCCAGTAGTGTCGAGGGAACGGGCGGCTACACCTTC. Protein product: CASSVEGTGGYTF. The full variable domain, with the rest looked up from reference TRBV19 and TRBJ1-2, is DGGITQSPKYLFRKEGQNVTLSCEQNLNHDAMYWYRQDPGQGLRLIYYSQIVNDFQKGDIAEGYSVSREKKESFPLTVTSAQKNPTAFYLCASSVEGTGGYTFGSGTRLTVV.

The chain combines TRBV7-8 with TRBJ1-4, with no clear D. V lost 1 base, J lost 8 bases, and 11 bases lay in between. The CDR3 has 14 residues. The germline V gene encodes CDR1 SGHVS and CDR2 FQNEAQ. The CDR3 region is CASSLVQSGEKLFF. CDR3 DNA: TGTGCCAGCAGCTTAGTACAGAGTGGCGAAAAACTGTTTTTT.

The chain uses TRBV6-5 and TRBJ1-2, with a possible D match to TRBD1 (5 bases). Germline assignment: CDR1 MNHEY and CDR2 SVGAGI. Trimming cost V 8 bases and J 4 bases, with 14 bases left between them. This CDR3 is 13 amino acids long. The CDR3 bases are TGTGCCAGCTGGGGGGGGTCGGGCTATGGCTACACCTTC. Translated: CASWGGSGYGYTF.

V and J are TRBV30 and TRBJ1-1; D remains unclear. The germline CDR1 and CDR2 sequences are GTSNPN and SVGIG (reference sequence). V dropped 0 bases and J dropped 4 bases, with 15 bases sitting between them. The CDR3 sequence is 15 residues long. The CDR3 is CAWSVSRAGPTEAFF. The CDR3 DNA is TGTGCCTGGAGTGTATCGAGGGCGGGCCCCACTGAAGCTTTCTTT.

CDR3 sequence reads: CASIRDRANQPQHF. CDR3 sequence (DNA): TGTGCCAGCATTCGGGACAGGGCTAATCAGCCCCAGCATTTT. The chain is built from TRBV6-1 and TRBJ1-5; TRBD1 matches at 9 bases. The V gene's germline CDR1 is MNHNS and CDR2 SASEGT. The length of the CDR3 is 14 residues. J lost 4 bases, V lost 7 bases, and 5 bases had no gene match.

The chain combines TRBV18 with TRBJ2-7; D is perhaps TRBD2 (5 bases). Trimming removed 3 bases at V and 0 bases at J, with 6 bases between. This CDR3 comprises 13 residues. The V gene's germline CDR1 is KGHSH and CDR2 LQKENI. CDR3 sequence reads: CASSPDSSYEQYF. CDR3 nucleotides: TGTGCCAGCTCACCGGACTCCTCCTACGAGCAGTACTTC.

The chain employs TRBV30 and TRBJ2-1; 7 bases fit TRBD1. V shed 8 bases, J shed 13 bases, and the junction held 8 bases outside the gene matches. The CDR3 extends over 10 amino acids. Germline CDR1 GTSNPN, CDR2 SVGIG (reference sequence). The CDR3 spells CAQGENGQFF. CDR3 sequence (DNA): TGTGCCCAGGGGGAGAACGGTCAGTTCTTC.

The CDR3 DNA is TGTGCCAGCAGTTTATCGGGGCCCCAATATTCACCCCTCCACTTT. It encodes CASSLSGPQYSPLHF. V gene TRBV27 combines with J gene TRBJ1-6, with a possible D match to TRBD1 (5 bases). V lost 0 bases and J lost 8, with 11 bases in between. Germline lookup yields CDR1 MNHEY and CDR2 SMNVEV (reference sequence). The CDR3 has 15 amino acids.

The genes are TRBV19 and TRBJ2-7; D may be TRBD1 (5 bases). The length of the CDR3 is 15 residues. The germline V gene encodes CDR1 LNHDA and CDR2 SQIVND (reference sequence). The V gene lost 5 bases and the J gene lost 2 bases, with 16 bases spanning the gap. As DNA, the CDR3 is TGTGCCAGTAGTGTGGACATGCAGAGTACCTACGAGCAGTACTTC. Translation gives CASSVDMQSTYEQYF.